One and the same sample provided the 28 T cell receptor beta chains below, sequenced in a study of T cells after yellow fever vaccination. Using its own MiXCR run on the 5' RACE reads, TCRdb lists one record per CDR3 protein. The profile covers some 600,000 distinct CDR3 sequences, with 12% appearing a single time and under 15% taken by the ten largest. Sequenced here: PBMCs, sampled on the day of the yellow fever booster vaccination. These receptors came from a man younger than 40 who received the YFV17D yellow fever vaccine.

This clonotype was counted at least ten times. The chain has TRBV5-1 and TRBJ2-3; TRBD2 matches 7 bases. Per germline, CDR1 SGHRS and CDR2 YFSETQ. CDR3 length: 15 amino acids. V was pared by 7 bases and J by 2 bases, with 10 bases of the junction left unmatched. CDR3 in amino acids: CASRTTGLHTDTQYF. CDR3 bases: TGCGCCAGCCGCACTACGGGACTACACACAGATACGCAGTATTTT.

The chain is built from TRBV7-8 and TRBJ2-7; D is undetermined. Germline V gene data show CDR1 as SGHVS and CDR2 as FQNEAQ. Trimming took 4 bases from V and 5 from J, leaving 9 bases between them. This CDR3 has 12 amino acids. The CDR3 coding sequence is TGTGCCAGCAGCTCACCCTATAACGAGCAGTACTTC. Amino acids: CASSSPYNEQYF.

This clonotype was counted at least ten times. The chain uses TRBV24-1 and TRBJ2-5; D call uncertain. Trimming stripped 1 base from V and 0 bases from J, with 5 bases between. The CDR3 contains 14 residues. Germline V gene data show CDR1 as KGHDR and CDR2 as SFDVKD. The CDR3 here is CATSDFGNQETQYF. The CDR3 coding sequence is TGTGCCACCAGTGATTTCGGCAACCAAGAGACCCAGTACTTC.

The chain uses TRBV6-2 or TRBV6-3 and TRBJ2-1; 12 positions match TRBD2. Germline V gene data show CDR1 as MNHEY and CDR2 as SVGEGT. With V trimmed by 7 bases and J by 6 bases, 10 bases remained unmatched. CDR3 length equals 16 residues. The CDR3 loop is CASTNRALAGGNEQFF. Here the CDR3 DNA reads TGTGCCAGCACCAACAGGGCACTAGCGGGGGGCAATGAGCAGTTCTTC.

This clonotype appeared many times. The rearrangement joins TRBV20-1 to TRBJ2-3; 7 nucleotides agree with TRBD1. Unmatched junction bases numbered 10, after V lost 5 bases and J lost 2 bases. The CDR3 totals 15 residues. CDR1 is DFQATT and CDR2 is SNEGSKA in the germline V gene (reference sequence). Written as DNA, the CDR3 is TGCAGTGCTCTCACCCCGACAGGGATCACAGATACGCAGTATTTT. Its protein product is CSALTPTGITDTQYF.

The table lists this clonotype with a few counts. CDR3 sequence reads: CSVEDPVAKNIQYF. For the CDR3, the DNA is TGCAGCGTTGAAGATCCCGTAGCCAAAAACATTCAGTACTTC. The chain carries TRBV29-1 and TRBJ2-4, with unresolved D. Looked up from germline, CDR1 is SQVTM and CDR2 is ANQGSEA. The CDR3 is made up of 14 amino acids. V dropped 0 bases and J dropped 0 bases, with 6 bases sitting between them.

This clonotype was counted a few times. The chain is built from TRBV14 and TRBJ2-1; D remains unclear. Germline loops: CDR1 SGHDN, CDR2 FVKESK. Trimming left V 1 base short and J 7 bases short, with 8 bases between. The CDR3 loop spans 13 amino acids. The CDR3 protein is CASSQGLINEQFF. The CDR3 bases are TGTGCCAGCAGCCAAGGTCTAATTAATGAGCAGTTCTTC.

This clonotype has at least ten counts. J is TRBJ2-1 and V is TRBV5-5; 10 bases line up with TRBD2. V was pared by 2 bases and J by 5 bases, with 10 bases of the junction left unmatched. CDR3 size: 17 residues. Germline CDR1 and CDR2: SGHKS and YYEKEE (reference sequence). CDR3 region: CASSFLSSSGSHNEQFF. The CDR3 DNA sequence: TGTGCCAGCAGCTTTCTATCCTCTAGCGGGAGTCACAATGAGCAGTTCTTC.

This clonotype was picked up a small number of times. The chain links TRBV10-1 to TRBJ2-3; D possibly matches TRBD1 or TRBD2 (5 bases each). CDR1 and CDR2 (germline): WNHNN, SYGVQD (reference sequence). Trimming left V 7 bases short and J 6 bases short, with 14 bases between. CDR3 length: 13 amino acids. The CDR3 sequence: CASTRNEGDTQYF. The CDR3 nucleotides read TGCGCCAGCACCCGGAACGAGGGGGATACGCAGTATTTT.

This clonotype occurred a few times. The V and J genes are TRBV19 and TRBJ1-5; the D is unclear. Germline CDR1 and CDR2: LNHDA and SQIVND (reference sequence). This CDR3 region has 14 residues. Trimming cost V 6 bases and J 3 bases, with 12 bases left between them. This CDR3 reads CASRFPGINQPQHF. CDR3 nucleotide sequence: TGTGCCAGTAGATTCCCGGGCATCAATCAGCCCCAGCATTTT.

This clonotype was counted many times. This rearrangement joins TRBV12-3 or TRBV12-4 to TRBJ2-7, with D possibly TRBD2 on 6 matching bases. V was clipped by 3 bases and J by 6 bases, with 12 bases between them. This CDR3 has 13 residues. CDR3 sequence reads: CASSFGRRGEQYF. As DNA, the CDR3 is TGTGCCAGCAGTTTCGGCAGGAGGGGCGAGCAGTACTTC.

This clonotype was detected ten times or more. The gene calls are TRBV12-3 or TRBV12-4 and TRBJ2-7, with TRBD2 identical over 12 bases. V shed 4 bases, J shed 4 bases, and the junction held 2 bases outside the gene matches. The CDR3 runs to 14 residues. This CDR3 is CASSSSGRGYEQYF. CDR3 coding DNA: TGTGCCAGCAGTTCTAGCGGGAGGGGGTACGAGCAGTACTTC.

This clonotype was found once. The chain employs TRBV19 and TRBJ2-5; 7 bases map to TRBD2. With V trimmed by 5 bases and J by 0 bases, 9 bases remained unmatched. The CDR3 runs to 16 residues. CDR1 and CDR2 from the germline V gene are LNHDA and SQIVND (reference sequence). This CDR3 is CASSPLPLANQETQYF. The CDR3 nucleotides read TGTGCCAGTAGTCCTCTCCCACTAGCGAACCAAGAGACCCAGTACTTC.

The genes are TRBV6-5 and TRBJ2-3, with a tentative D call TRBD2 (5 bases). The CDR3 is 15 residues long. V was clipped by 2 bases and J by 0 bases, with 9 bases between them. The V gene's germline CDR1 is MNHEY and CDR2 SVGAGI. The CDR3 reads CASSYQRSSTDTQYF. DNA for the CDR3: TGTGCCAGCAGTTACCAGCGGAGTAGCACAGATACGCAGTATTTT.

In its sample, this clonotype was seen a few times. The V gene is TRBV6-2 or TRBV6-3, the J gene TRBJ2-1; 7 bases line up with TRBD2. The CDR3 loop spans 15 amino acids. Per the germline V gene, CDR1 is MNHEY and CDR2 is SVGEGT. Losses at the gene ends were 2 bases for V and 6 bases for J; bases not matched to a gene: 7. CDR3 nucleotide sequence: TGTGCCAGCAGTTACCTGGCGGGAGCTCCCAATGAGCAGTTCTTC. Its translation is CASSYLAGAPNEQFF.

The chain has TRBV18 and TRBJ2-1; D might be TRBD1 or TRBD2, each matching 5 bases. The CDR3 covers 17 residues. V lost 4 bases and J lost 0, with 16 bases in between. Germline loops: CDR1 KGHSH, CDR2 LQKENI. DNA of the CDR3: TGTGCCAGCTCACAAGTTCTGGGGGTTGGCTCCTACAATGAGCAGTTCTTC. The encoded protein is CASSQVLGVGSYNEQFF.

This clonotype was counted only a few times. The chain is built from TRBV20-1 and TRBJ1-1; D might be TRBD1 (5 bases). There are 14 residues in the CDR3. V lost 4 bases and J lost 4, with 16 bases in between. The germline gives CDR1 DFQATT, CDR2 SNEGSKA (reference sequence). The CDR3 nucleotides are TGCAGTGCTACGGGAGGTGGGGGACGCACTGAAGCTTTCTTT. Amino acids: CSATGGGGRTEAFF.

This clonotype was counted a few times. The chain recombines TRBV25-1 with TRBJ2-2, with a weak D call TRBD1 (5 bases). Germline V gene lookup returns CDR1 MGHDK and CDR2 SYGVNS. Trimming took off 4 bases at V and 4 bases at J, with 10 bases between the two ends. This CDR3 region has 14 residues. The CDR3 DNA follows: TGTGCCAGCAGTGCCTTTCAGGGCACCGGGGAGCTGTTTTTT. This sequence encodes CASSAFQGTGELFF.

The V gene is TRBV29-1, the J gene TRBJ2-3, with TRBD1 matching over 7 bases. Germline-derived CDR1 and CDR2 are SQVTM and ANQGSEA. The V segment lost 6 bases and the J segment 4 bases; nucleotides outside the gene matches: 1. The CDR3 length is 11 residues. CDR3 sequence (DNA): TGCAGCGTGACAGGGTCAGATACGCAGTATTTT. This encodes CSVTGSDTQYF.

The chain combines TRBV24-1 with TRBJ2-1; 8 positions agree with TRBD2. The CDR3 runs 15 residues. V trimming: 4 bases; J trimming: 8 bases; junction bases outside the gene matches: 9. Germline values: CDR1 KGHDR, CDR2 SFDVKD. CDR3 region: CATSDQSGSVDEQFF. The CDR3 DNA is TGTGCCACCAGTGACCAAAGCGGGAGTGTGGATGAGCAGTTCTTC.

This clonotype was picked up a small number of times. The gene calls are TRBV5-4 and TRBJ2-7; the D gene is possibly TRBD1 (6 bases). The CDR3 length is 15 residues. The germline V gene has CDR1 SGHNT and CDR2 YYREEE (reference sequence). Trimming removed 1 base at V and 1 base at J, with 12 bases between. This CDR3 reads CASSLKGVGSYEQYF. CDR3 in DNA: TGTGCCAGCAGCTTGAAGGGGGTAGGTTCCTACGAGCAGTACTTC.

This clonotype was observed at least ten times. The V gene is TRBV3-1, the J gene TRBJ1-4; TRBD1 is a possible D gene (5 bases). Germline CDR1 LGHDT, CDR2 YNNKEL (reference sequence). Between the trimmed V and J ends, which lost 4 bases and 8 bases, there was a span of 20 bases. There are 16 residues in the CDR3. CDR3 nucleotide sequence: TGTGCCAGCAGCCCAGGGACTAACGAGAAACGAGAAAAACTGTTTTTT. The encoded protein is CASSPGTNEKREKLFF.

This clonotype was detected a few times. The chain combines TRBV20-1 with TRBJ1-5; D may be TRBD1 (6 bases). The germline V gene has CDR1 DFQATT and CDR2 SNEGSKA (reference sequence). This CDR3 is built from 15 residues. V lost 0 bases and J lost 0, with 9 bases in between. The CDR3 region is CSARDTGYSNQPQHF. In DNA, the CDR3 is TGCAGTGCTAGAGATACAGGGTATAGCAATCAGCCCCAGCATTTT.

This clonotype was counted only a few times. The chain employs TRBV20-1 and TRBJ2-1; TRBD2 is a possible D gene (6 bases). CDR1 DFQATT and CDR2 SNEGSKA come from the germline V gene (reference sequence). V was shortened by 0 bases and J by 3 bases, with 12 bases between the two germline ends. CDR3 length: 15 residues. The CDR3, as DNA: TGCAGTGCTAGAGATACCGGGACTTTCTACAATGAGCAGTTCTTC. As protein: CSARDTGTFYNEQFF.

The chain links TRBV7-9 to TRBJ2-2; D is uncertain. Trimming took 1 base from V and 5 from J, leaving 8 bases between them. Germline V CDR1 and CDR2: SEHNR, FQNEAQ (reference sequence). The CDR3 spans 14 residues. The CDR3 sequence: CASSLDLWTGELFF. In DNA form, the CDR3 reads TGTGCCAGCAGCTTAGATTTATGGACCGGGGAGCTGTTTTTT.

The chain combines TRBV7-6 with TRBJ2-1; TRBD2 aligns across 15 bases. J was trimmed by 8 bases and V by 4 bases; bases with no gene match: 3. Germline V gene data show CDR1 as SGHVS and CDR2 as FNYEAQ. The CDR3 totals 15 residues. CDR3 sequence: CASSSGLAGGYEQFF. The CDR3 DNA reads as TGTGCCAGCAGCTCAGGACTAGCGGGAGGGTATGAGCAGTTCTTC.

The table lists this clonotype with a few counts. The V and J genes are TRBV20-1 and TRBJ1-1; unclear D gene. The CDR3 consists of 13 residues. Germline-derived CDR1 and CDR2 are DFQATT and SNEGSKA (reference sequence). The ends were cut back, 0 bases at V and 3 bases at J, with 8 bases in the middle. The CDR3 bases are TGCAGTGCTAGAGATATGAGAGACACTGAAGCTTTCTTT. It codes for CSARDMRDTEAFF.

This rearrangement joins TRBV9 to TRBJ2-3; D is uncertain. The CDR3 runs 14 residues. In germline, CDR1 is SGDLS, CDR2 YYNGEE. Trimming left V 0 bases short and J 6 bases short, with 11 bases between. CDR3 DNA: TGTGCCAGCAGCGTAGTCCCAGCGAAGGATACGCAGTATTTT. Protein product: CASSVVPAKDTQYF.